One T cell receptor beta chain is described in this entry. The data stem from a study of sequential checkpoint blockade in melanoma. The treatment: randomized to nivolumab then ipilimumab (arm A) or the reverse (arm B). None of the patients previously received DNA-damaging chemotherapy. Clones were read by immunoSEQ multiplex PCR, and TCRdb kept only the in-frame ones, dropping some. The top ten hold about a third of the sample, which has 18,000 or so clones, roughly 80% seen once. V lost 0 bases and J 3 bases, leaving 12 bases between the germline ends. The CDR3 length is 16 residues. Germline CDR1 is SGHVS and CDR2 is FQNEAQ.

This sequence joins TRBV7-8 and TRBJ1-5; weak D call: TRBD1 (5 bases). The sequence was obtained from a human donor with melanoma. The sample here was CD8+ T cells sorted from blood (inferred from file names), taken from a patient given nivolumab and ipilimumab in sequence. This CDR3 reads CASSLAGRVYNQPQHF. In nucleotides, the CDR3 is TGTGCCAGCAGCTTAGCGGGCAGGGTATACAATCAGCCCCAGCATTTT. Drawing the rest from reference TRBV7-8 and TRBJ1-5, the complete variable domain is GAGVSQSPRYKVAKRGQDVALRCDPISGHVSLFWYQQALGQGPEFLTYFQNEAQLDKSGLPSDRFFAERPEGSVSTLKIQRTQQEDSAVYLCASSLAGRVYNQPQHFGDGTRLSIL.